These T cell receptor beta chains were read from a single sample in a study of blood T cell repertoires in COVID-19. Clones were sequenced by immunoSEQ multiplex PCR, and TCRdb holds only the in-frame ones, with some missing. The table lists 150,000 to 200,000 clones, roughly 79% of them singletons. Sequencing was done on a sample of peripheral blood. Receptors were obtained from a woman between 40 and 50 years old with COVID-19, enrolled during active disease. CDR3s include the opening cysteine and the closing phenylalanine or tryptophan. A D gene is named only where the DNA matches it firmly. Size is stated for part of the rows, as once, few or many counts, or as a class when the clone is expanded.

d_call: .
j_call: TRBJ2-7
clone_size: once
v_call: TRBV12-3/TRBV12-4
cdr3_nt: TGTGCCAGCAGTCAGAGGGATCACGAGCAGTACTTC
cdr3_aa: CASSQRDHEQYF

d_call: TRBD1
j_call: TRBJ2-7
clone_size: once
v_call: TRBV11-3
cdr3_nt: TGTGCCAGCAGCCAACGGACTGGGGGGACAGGGGCTGGCGAGCAGTACTTC
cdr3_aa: CASSQRTGGTGAGEQYF

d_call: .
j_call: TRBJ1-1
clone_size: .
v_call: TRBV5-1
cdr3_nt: TGCGCCAGCAGCTTGGATCCAGATAACACTGAAGCTTTCTTT
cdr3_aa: CASSLDPDNTEAFF

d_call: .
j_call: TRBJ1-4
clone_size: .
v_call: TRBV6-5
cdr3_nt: TGTGCCAGCAGTTCCGGGACCCAGGGGTTCGGTGAAAAACTGTTTTTT
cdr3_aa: CASSSGTQGFGEKLFF

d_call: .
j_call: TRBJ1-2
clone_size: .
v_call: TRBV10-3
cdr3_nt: TGTGCCATCAGTGATTCAGGGAACTATGGCTACACCTTC
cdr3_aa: CAISDSGNYGYTF

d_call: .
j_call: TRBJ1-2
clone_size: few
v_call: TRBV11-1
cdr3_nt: TGTGCCAGCAGCCCTGAAAGCGGGAGATCGAACTATGGCTACACCTTC
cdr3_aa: CASSPESGRSNYGYTF

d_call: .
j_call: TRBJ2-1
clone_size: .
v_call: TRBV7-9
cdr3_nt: TGTGCCAGCATGCACCGCGTAGTGAATGAGCAGTTCTTC
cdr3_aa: CASMHRVVNEQFF